This record covers a single T cell receptor beta chain. Its antigen is unidentified. The PCR had 60 Vbeta and 13 Jbeta primers. Profiling relied on immunoSEQ multiplex PCR, and the TCRdb table lists in-frame clones only, not all of them. The data hold 100,000 to 150,000 clones, with around three quarters observed a single time. The sample originates from a study of cytomegalovirus exposure and HLA in healthy donors. The study's findings and limits: In a later analysis, at a false discovery rate of 0.05, 16,951 TCR beta sequences matched HLA alleles.

The germline gives CDR1 LGHNA, CDR2 YSLEER. The ends lost 1 base at V and 4 bases at J; junction bases unmatched: 3. This CDR3 comprises 15 residues. The clonotype was recovered from a woman aged 40 to 49 in good health and CMV-seronegative. This chain uses TRBV4-3 with TRBJ2-5; 10 positions agree with TRBD2. The material sequenced was PBMCs. CDR3 residues: CASSQGQRGGETQYF. The CDR3 bases are TGCGCCAGCAGCCAAGGGCAGCGGGGGGGAGAGACCCAGTACTTC.